Shown below are 22 T cell receptor beta chains from a single sample sequenced in a study of T cell changes during pregnancy in multiple sclerosis. The assay was immunoSEQ multiplex PCR, and TCRdb's table has in-frame clones only and misses some. The data contain more than 35,000 clones, roughly 93% of them seen just once; the ten biggest clones take up around 8.3%. This specimen was CD8+ T cells from peripheral blood mononuclear cells, taken in the third trimester of pregnancy. The source of these receptors is a female donor with multiple sclerosis, enrolled in a pregnancy study.

The V gene is TRBV19, the J gene TRBJ1-1; TRBD1 matches 9 bases. V trimming: 7 bases; J trimming: 8 bases; junction bases outside the gene matches: 14. CDR3 length equals 15 residues. CDR1 and CDR2 (germline): LNHDA, SQIVND (reference sequence). CDR3 residues: CASTLSGPGQGEAFF. In nucleotides, the CDR3 is TGTGCCAGTACCCTAAGCGGACCGGGACAGGGAGAAGCTTTCTTT.

This clone appeared once. The chain links TRBV5-1 to TRBJ1-2; 11 bases align to TRBD1. In germline, CDR1 is SGHRS, CDR2 YFSETQ. J was trimmed by 3 bases and V by 0 bases; bases with no gene match: 7. The CDR3 runs 17 residues. The CDR3 loop is CASSLVPGQGVHYGYTF. The CDR3 DNA reads TGCGCCAGCAGCTTGGTCCCGGGACAGGGGGTCCACTATGGCTACACCTTC.

The chain combines TRBV7-4 with TRBJ1-2; 8 nucleotides align to TRBD1. CDR1 is SGHVT, CDR2 SQSDAQ, per germline. This CDR3 spans 16 amino acids. The trim removed 3 bases at V and 3 bases at J, leaving 9 bases unmatched. CDR3 sequence: CASSFQQGDLHYGYTF. CDR3 coding DNA: TGTGCCAGCAGCTTTCAACAGGGGGATCTTCACTATGGCTACACCTTC.

V and J are TRBV6-5 and TRBJ2-7; perhaps TRBD1 as D (7 bases). V was pared by 6 bases and J by 1 base, with 16 bases between. CDR3 length: 15 amino acids. Germline V gene sequence: CDR1 MNHEY, CDR2 SVGAGI. CDR3 DNA sequence: TGTGCCAGCAGCCTATCGACAGGGACTTCCTACGAGCAGTACTTC. Its translation: CASSLSTGTSYEQYF.

The chain joins TRBV9 to TRBJ1-3; D unresolved. CDR1 is SGDLS and CDR2 is YYNGEE in the germline V gene. V shed 0 bases and J shed 0 bases, with 7 bases lying between them. The CDR3 spans 15 residues. The CDR3 sequence is CASSVAGSSGNTIYF. Here the CDR3 DNA reads TGTGCCAGCAGCGTAGCGGGGAGCTCTGGAAACACCATATATTTT. The whole variable domain, filled in from reference TRBV9 and TRBJ1-3, reads DSGVTQTPKHLITATGQRVTLRCSPRSGDLSVYWYQQSLDQGLQFLIQYYNGEERAKGNILERFSAQQFPDLHSELNLSSLELGDSALYFCASSVAGSSGNTIYFGEGSWLTVV.

The chain combines TRBV11-2 with TRBJ2-1; a possible D gene is TRBD1 (7 bases). From germline, CDR1 is SGHAT and CDR2 FQNNGV. V lost 3 bases and J 0 bases, leaving 18 bases between the germline ends. The CDR3 runs 18 residues. The CDR3 region has the DNA TGTGCCAGCAGCTTGGACTACAGGGGCCTGAGCTCCTACAATGAGCAGTTCTTC. This encodes CASSLDYRGLSSYNEQFF.

V is TRBV13 and J is TRBJ2-2, with TRBD1 matching over 8 bases. This CDR3 is 13 amino acids long. CDR1 PRHDT and CDR2 FYEKMQ come from the germline V gene (reference sequence). The V gene end was trimmed by 9 bases and the J gene end by 7 bases; junction bases not matched to a gene: 7. The CDR3: CASQTGAHGELFF. The CDR3 DNA reads TGTGCCAGTCAGACAGGGGCGCACGGGGAGCTGTTTTTT.

This rearrangement joins TRBV5-4 to TRBJ2-1; 9 positions agree with TRBD2. J gave up 10 bases and V 3 bases, and 5 bases lay outside the gene matches. The CDR3 consists of 13 residues. Germline V lookup: CDR1 SGHNT, CDR2 YYREEE (reference sequence). The CDR3 is CASSSSSGAEQFF. DNA of the CDR3: TGTGCCAGCAGCTCATCTAGCGGGGCGGAGCAGTTCTTC. The full variable domain, with the rest looked up from reference TRBV5-4 and TRBJ2-1, is ETGVTQSPTHLIKTRGQQVTLRCSSQSGHNTVSWYQQALGQGPQFIFQYYREEENGRGNFPPRFSGLQFPNYSSELNVNALELDDSALYLCASSSSSGAEQFFGPGTRLTVL.

The chain is built from TRBV7-2 and TRBJ2-7; 11 bases line up with TRBD1. Unmatched junction bases numbered 7, after V lost 2 bases and J lost 1 base. Germline V CDR1 and CDR2: SGHTA, FQGNSA. The CDR3 runs 17 residues. The CDR3 loop reads CASSLFSGQGVSYEQYF. The DNA for the CDR3 is TGTGCCAGCAGCTTATTTTCGGGACAGGGGGTATCCTACGAGCAGTACTTC. Based on the CDR3 plus reference TRBV7-2 and TRBJ2-7, the full variable domain is GAGVSQSPSNKVTEKGKDVELRCDPISGHTALYWYRQSLGQGLEFLIYFQGNSAPDKSGLPSDRFSAERTGGSVSTLTIQRTQQEDSAVYLCASSLFSGQGVSYEQYFGPGTRLTVT.

This chain connects TRBV29-1 to TRBJ1-1; 9 positions agree with TRBD1. The V segment lost 4 bases and the J segment 5 bases; nucleotides outside the gene matches: 11. CDR3 length: 15 residues. CDR1 and CDR2 from the germline V gene are SQVTM and ANQGSEA. CDR3 sequence reads: CSVAEDRGGGTEAFF. Here the CDR3 DNA reads TGCAGCGTTGCCGAGGACAGGGGTGGGGGGACTGAAGCTTTCTTT. Drawing the rest from reference TRBV29-1 and TRBJ1-1, the complete variable domain is SAVISQKPSRDICQRGTSLTIQCQVDSQVTMMFWYRQQPGQSLTLIATANQGSEATYESGFVIDKFPISRPNLTFSTLTVSNMSPEDSSIYLCSVAEDRGGGTEAFFGQGTRLTVV.

V gene TRBV27 combines with J gene TRBJ2-7, with a tentative D call TRBD2 (5 bases). The CDR3 sequence is 14 residues long. Germline-derived CDR1 and CDR2 are MNHEY and SMNVEV (reference sequence). The V end lost 3 bases, the J end lost 2 bases, and 11 bases lay between the germline ends. As DNA, the CDR3 is TGTGCCAGCAGTTTGGGGAGCTTAACCTACGAGCAGTACTTC. Translated, it gives CASSLGSLTYEQYF.

The chain links TRBV9 to TRBJ1-1, with 8 positions matching TRBD1. The CDR3 is made up of 15 amino acids. Germline lookup yields CDR1 SGDLS and CDR2 YYNGEE. With V trimmed by 3 bases and J by 3 bases, 7 bases remained unmatched. The CDR3 nucleotides are TGTGCCAGCAGCGCCCTGACAGGGGAGGACACTGAAGCTTTCTTT. Protein product: CASSALTGEDTEAFF.

Within the sample, this clone is medium-sized. V is TRBV30 and J is TRBJ2-6, with D possibly matching TRBD2 (5 bases). CDR1 and CDR2 (germline): GTSNPN, SVGIG (reference sequence). The V end was cut by 2 bases, the J end by 1 base, with 9 bases between. This CDR3 is 15 amino acids long. CDR3 nucleotides: TGTGCCTGGAGTACACTAGGGTCTGGGGCCAACGTCCTGACTTTC. Its protein is CAWSTLGSGANVLTF.

A few counts support this clone. J is TRBJ1-1 and V is TRBV29-1; D ambiguous. V was trimmed by 6 bases and J by 10 bases, leaving 12 bases between them. CDR1 and CDR2 from the germline V gene are SQVTM and ANQGSEA. The CDR3 covers 10 residues. This CDR3 is CSVETSPAFF. CDR3 coding DNA: TGCAGCGTCGAGACATCTCCAGCTTTCTTT. The full variable domain, with the rest looked up from reference TRBV29-1 and TRBJ1-1, is SAVISQKPSRDICQRGTSLTIQCQVDSQVTMMFWYRQQPGQSLTLIATANQGSEATYESGFVIDKFPISRPNLTFSTLTVSNMSPEDSSIYLCSVETSPAFFGQGTRLTVV.

This sequence joins TRBV11-1 and TRBJ2-3; possible D gene TRBD2, 7 bases. The germline V gene encodes CDR1 SGHAT and CDR2 FQDESV (reference sequence). With 5 bases removed from V and 4 bases from J, the gap between germline ends came to 16 bases. This CDR3 comprises 15 residues. CDR3 protein: CASSGSRGGADTQYF. In DNA form, the CDR3 reads TGTGCCAGCAGCGGTTCTAGGGGGGGGGCAGATACGCAGTATTTT.

The chain carries TRBV19 and TRBJ2-1; 8 bases align to TRBD2. The CDR3 totals 16 residues. The junction had 10 bases not matched to a gene; V was cut back by 3 bases and J by 6 bases. From germline, CDR1 is LNHDA and CDR2 SQIVND (reference sequence). The chain's CDR3 is CASSITSGGPSNEQFF. The CDR3 DNA is TGTGCCAGTAGTATTACCTCGGGGGGGCCGAGCAATGAGCAGTTCTTC.

The chain combines TRBV4-1 with TRBJ1-5, with TRBD1 matching over 11 bases. Germline-derived CDR1 and CDR2 are MGHRA and YSYEKL. V shed 3 bases, J shed 6 bases, and the junction held 4 bases outside the gene matches. The CDR3 contains 15 residues. The CDR3 sequence is CASSQAGTGGQPQHF. Written as DNA, the CDR3 is TGCGCCAGCAGCCAGGCCGGGACAGGGGGTCAGCCCCAGCATTTT.

The J gene is TRBJ2-2, the V gene TRBV27, with 8 nucleotides matching TRBD1. The trim removed 6 bases at V and 5 bases at J, leaving 5 bases unmatched. The V gene's germline CDR1 is MNHEY and CDR2 SMNVEV (reference sequence). This CDR3 region has 14 residues. In DNA form, the CDR3 reads TGTGCCAGCAGCGTTGGACAGGGAACCGGGGAGCTGTTTTTT. This sequence encodes CASSVGQGTGELFF.

The sample holds one count of this clone. The chain has TRBV6-1 and TRBJ2-7; 7 bases line up with TRBD2. Germline CDR1 reads MNHNS; CDR2 reads SASEGT. The CDR3 length is 15 residues. The trim removed 7 bases at V and 4 bases at J, leaving 13 bases unmatched. CDR3 in DNA: TGTGCCAGCATCGGGGAAGCGGGAAAGTCTTACGAGCAGTACTTC. Protein: CASIGEAGKSYEQYF.

The chain recombines TRBV7-2 with TRBJ1-1; maybe TRBD1 (5 bases). Deletions cut 5 bases from V and 1 base from J, with 17 bases between. CDR3 length equals 16 residues. The V gene's germline CDR1 is SGHTA and CDR2 FQGNSA. CDR3: CASSPGQLYGNTEAFF. The CDR3 DNA follows: TGTGCCAGCAGCCCCGGACAACTCTATGGGAACACTGAAGCTTTCTTT.

The rearrangement joins TRBV30 to TRBJ1-1; D not resolved. The CDR3 runs 12 residues. Germline CDR1 GTSNPN, CDR2 SVGIG (reference sequence). V shed 4 bases and J shed 10 bases, with 16 bases lying between them. CDR3 protein: CAWIREEPGAFF. In nucleotides, the CDR3 is TGTGCCTGGATCCGTGAGGAGCCGGGAGCTTTCTTT.

J is TRBJ1-1 and V is TRBV5-1; 9 bases map to TRBD1. The CDR3 runs to 14 residues. Germline lookup yields CDR1 SGHRS and CDR2 YFSETQ. J gave up 3 bases and V 3 bases, and 3 bases lay outside the gene matches. The CDR3 spells CASSWGDRDTEAFF. The CDR3 DNA sequence: TGCGCCAGCAGCTGGGGGGACAGGGACACTGAAGCTTTCTTT.